Shown below are 2 T cell receptor beta chains from a single sample sequenced in a study of blood T cell repertoires in COVID-19 (dated by TCRdb to the early 2020s). Library preparation was by the immunoSEQ multiplex PCR assay. Imported from immuneACCESS, the table was reduced by TCRdb to in-frame sequences with V and J called. These copies leave out some clones; in studies compared against another copy, an unresolved V gene accounts for under half, and the cause of the remainder is not known. Present in this sample are 250,000 to 300,000 clones, 80% to 90% of which were seen just once. The top ten constitute roughly 3.7% of the sample. The sample was peripheral blood. Receptors originate from a woman between 40 and 55 years old with acute or convalescent COVID-19.

The CDR3 loop reads CASSQYGGSGNTIYF. CDR3 coding DNA: TGTGCCAGCAGCCAATACGGGGGGTCTGGAAACACCATATATTTT. The chain joins TRBV7-2 to TRBJ1-3, with a tentative D call TRBD1 (5 bases). The CDR3 loop spans 15 amino acids. V lost 5 bases and J lost 1, with 12 bases in between. Germline V gene data show CDR1 as SGHTA and CDR2 as FQGNSA.

V and J are TRBV18 and TRBJ2-1, with TRBD1 matching 12 bases. Trimming at V came to 6 bases and at J to 0 bases, leaving 3 bases not matched to a gene. This CDR3 is 16 amino acids long. Germline V lookup: CDR1 KGHSH, CDR2 LQKENI. The CDR3, as DNA: TGTGCCAGCTCGGGACAGGGGGCTGGCTCCTACAATGAGCAGTTCTTC. Amino acids: CASSGQGAGSYNEQFF.